What follows describes a single T cell receptor beta chain. Its specificity is unknown. The source of the sample is a study of T-cell memory formation after mild COVID-19. Study results and caveats: In second-wave clones peaking day 37, SARS-CoV-2 specificity remained unconfirmed. Whereas later expanders leaned CD4+, clones contracting day 15 to 85 showed a balanced CD4/CD8 makeup.

From 5'RACE with constant-segment primers came TCR alpha and TCR beta cDNA libraries that carried sample barcodes and UMIs. From the 5' RACE reads, TCRdb called clonotypes with MiXCR, one entry per CDR3 protein. This sample yields hundreds of thousands of distinct CDR3 sequences, of which 15% to 20% are seen a single time; about 12% belongs to the top ten. This sequence was found in an adult woman who had mild COVID-19 (a few samples of this study predate the infection). Cell type and time point are not known. Sequenced material: PBMCs or a T cell subset sorted from them (not recorded which).

CDR3 DNA sequence: TGTGCCAGCAGCTTTCAGACCTACGAGCAGTACTTC. This codes for CASSFQTYEQYF. J is TRBJ2-7 and V is TRBV11-2, with unresolved D. Germline CDR1 is SGHAT and CDR2 is FQNNGV. V dropped 3 bases and J dropped 2 bases, with 5 bases sitting between them. This CDR3 comprises 12 residues.